This T cell receptor (beta chain) was retrieved from a study of blood T cell repertoires in COVID-19. Per the authors' pipeline: From reference gene primer amplification, estimates of nucleated cell counts were derived. Clones were read by immunoSEQ multiplex PCR, and TCRdb kept only the in-frame ones, dropping some. The D gene and trimming were derived from the DNA, and the V and J assignments and clone size from that table. The sample lists about 110,000 clones; over 60% were seen once. This CDR3 has 15 residues. Germline values: CDR1 SGHRS, CDR2 YFSETQ. V lost 3 bases, J lost 8 bases, and 10 bases stayed unmatched.

The specimen was peripheral blood. The TCR originated in a man in his 70s with acute or convalescent COVID-19. The chain carries TRBV5-1 and TRBJ2-1, with TRBD1 matching over 8 bases. The CDR3: CASSYTAGTGDEQFF. CDR3 nucleotides: TGCGCCAGCAGCTACACCGCCGGGACAGGTGATGAGCAGTTCTTC.